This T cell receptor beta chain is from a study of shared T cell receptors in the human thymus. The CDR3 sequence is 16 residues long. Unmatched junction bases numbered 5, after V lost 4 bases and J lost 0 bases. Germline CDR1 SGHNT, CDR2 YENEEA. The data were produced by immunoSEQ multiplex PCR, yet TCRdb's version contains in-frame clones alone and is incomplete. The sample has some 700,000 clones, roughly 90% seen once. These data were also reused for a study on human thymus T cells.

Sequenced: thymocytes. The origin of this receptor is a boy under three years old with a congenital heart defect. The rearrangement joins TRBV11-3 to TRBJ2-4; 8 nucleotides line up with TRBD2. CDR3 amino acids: CASSYLLAGAKNIQYF. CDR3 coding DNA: TGTGCCAGCAGCTACCTCCTAGCGGGAGCCAAAAACATTCAGTACTTC.